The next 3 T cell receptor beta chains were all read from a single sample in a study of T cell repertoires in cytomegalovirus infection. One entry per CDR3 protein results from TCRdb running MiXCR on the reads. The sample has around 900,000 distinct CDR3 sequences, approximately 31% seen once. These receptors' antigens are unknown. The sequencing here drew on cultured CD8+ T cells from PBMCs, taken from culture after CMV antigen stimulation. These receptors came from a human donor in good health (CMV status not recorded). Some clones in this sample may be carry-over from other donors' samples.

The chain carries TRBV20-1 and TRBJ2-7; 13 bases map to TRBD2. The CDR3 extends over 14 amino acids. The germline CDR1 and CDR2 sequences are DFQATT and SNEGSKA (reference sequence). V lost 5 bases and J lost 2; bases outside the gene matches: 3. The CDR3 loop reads CSAFGLAGAYEQYV. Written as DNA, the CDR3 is TGCAGTGCTTTCGGACTAGCGGGGGCCTACGAGCAGTACGTC.

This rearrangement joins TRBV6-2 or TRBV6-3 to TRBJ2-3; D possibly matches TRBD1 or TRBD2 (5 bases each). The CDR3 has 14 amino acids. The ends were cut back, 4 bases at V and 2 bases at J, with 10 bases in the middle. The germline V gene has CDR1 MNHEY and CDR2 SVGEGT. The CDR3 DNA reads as TGTGCCAGCAGTTGGGACGAGTACACAGATACGCAGTATTTT. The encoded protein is CASSWDEYTDTQYF.

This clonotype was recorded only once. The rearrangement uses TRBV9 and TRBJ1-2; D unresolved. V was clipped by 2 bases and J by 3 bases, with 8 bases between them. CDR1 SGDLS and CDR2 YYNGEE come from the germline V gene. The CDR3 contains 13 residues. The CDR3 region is CASSVGVDYGYTF. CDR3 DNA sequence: TGTGCCAGCAGCGTGGGAGTTGACTATGGCTACACCTTC.